A single sample is the source of the 19 T cell receptor beta chains below, sequenced in a study of OX40 agonist ivuxolimab in advanced cancers. Repertoires were generated with immunoSEQ multiplex PCR, while TCRdb's copy carries only in-frame clones and drops some. The sample shows 55,000 to 85,000 clones, roughly 87% of them seen only once. This material consisted of CD4+ or CD8+ T cells sorted from blood, taken in a trial of the OX40 agonist ivuxolimab. These receptors originate from an adult with an advanced solid tumor such as melanoma, head and neck, liver or kidney cancer.

The rearrangement links TRBV9 to TRBJ1-1; D may be TRBD1 (5 bases). The CDR3 has 15 residues. V lost 1 base and J lost 1, with 11 bases in between. The germline gives CDR1 SGDLS, CDR2 YYNGEE. The CDR3 DNA reads as TGTGCCAGCAGCGTAATATATGGGGGGAACACTGAAGCTTTCTTT. Encoded protein: CASSVIYGGNTEAFF. The complete variable domain, with remaining parts taken from reference TRBV9 and TRBJ1-1, reads DSGVTQTPKHLITATGQRVTLRCSPRSGDLSVYWYQQSLDQGLQFLIQYYNGEERAKGNILERFSAQQFPDLHSELNLSSLELGDSALYFCASSVIYGGNTEAFFGQGTRLTVV.

The rearrangement uses TRBV5-4 and TRBJ2-1, with TRBD2 matching over 12 bases. Germline CDR1 SGHNT, CDR2 YYREEE (reference sequence). The V gene end was trimmed by 4 bases and the J gene end by 1 base; junction bases not matched to a gene: 3. This CDR3 has 16 amino acids. The CDR3, as DNA: TGTGCCAGCAGCGCCACTAGCGGGAGGTCCTACAATGAGCAGTTCTTC. Translated: CASSATSGRSYNEQFF.

This chain links TRBV6-5 with TRBJ2-5; no firm D call. Germline CDR1 MNHEY, CDR2 SVGAGI. The CDR3 totals 13 residues. Trimming cost V 5 bases and J 5 bases, with 12 bases left between them. The CDR3 protein is CASSRWTWETQYF. The CDR3 region has the DNA TGTGCCAGCAGTCGCTGGACGTGGGAGACCCAGTACTTC.

The V gene is TRBV30, the J gene TRBJ2-7; possibly TRBD1 for D (6 bases). V lost 0 bases to trimming and J lost 11 bases, with 14 bases between them. The CDR3 totals 12 residues. CDR1 is GTSNPN, CDR2 SVGIG, per germline (reference sequence). Written as DNA, the CDR3 is TGTGCCTGGAGTGTACGACAGGACCGTGAGTACTTC. Protein: CAWSVRQDREYF.

The genes are TRBV27 and TRBJ1-6; D unclear. V lost 5 bases to trimming and J lost 5 bases, with 16 bases between them. The CDR3 spans 16 residues. CDR1 and CDR2 (germline): MNHEY, SMNVEV (reference sequence). The CDR3 DNA reads TGTGCCAGCAGTCGCCCCCGGGCCAGTAATAATTCACCCCTCCACTTT. Encoded protein: CASSRPRASNNSPLHF.

The rearrangement links TRBV7-2 to TRBJ2-5; no firm D call. The J call could be wrong; TRBJ2-7 is a better fit for the DNA end. Germline V lookup: CDR1 SGHTA, CDR2 FQGNSA. The CDR3 contains 14 residues. This CDR3 is CASSPQTKHYEQYF. The DNA of the CDR3 is TGTGCCAGCAGCCCTCAGACAAAGCACTACGAGCAGTACTTC.

V and J are TRBV6-5 and TRBJ2-2, with D possibly being TRBD1 or TRBD2 (5 bases each). The CDR3 has 14 amino acids. Germline V CDR1 and CDR2: MNHEY, SVGAGI. Between the trimmed V and J ends, which lost 2 bases and 4 bases, there was a span of 8 bases. CDR3 sequence: CASSYGGGTGELFF. As DNA, the CDR3 is TGTGCCAGCAGTTACGGGGGTGGCACCGGGGAGCTGTTTTTT.

This chain uses TRBV6-6 with TRBJ2-7, with TRBD2 matching 10 bases. This CDR3 comprises 14 residues. The junction had 6 bases not matched to a gene; V was cut back by 6 bases and J by 4 bases. Germline CDR1 reads MNHNY; CDR2 reads SVGAGI (reference sequence). The CDR3 sequence is CASSPGTSAYEQYF. The CDR3 nucleotides are TGTGCCAGCAGCCCCGGGACTAGCGCTTACGAGCAGTACTTC.

This clone is a singleton in its sample. Other nucleotide sequences from this sample produce the same CDR3. The gene calls are TRBV5-1 and TRBJ1-2, with D possibly matching TRBD1 (6 bases). CDR3 length equals 15 residues. Germline V gene data show CDR1 as SGHRS and CDR2 as YFSETQ. Trimming took off 4 bases at V and 0 bases at J, with 13 bases between the two ends. CDR3 bases: TGCGCCAGCAGCCTCCGGCAGGGGTCTAACTATGGCTACACCTTC. Amino acids: CASSLRQGSNYGYTF.

This clone showed up just once. V usage is TRBV19 and J usage is TRBJ1-3; 7 positions match TRBD1. V gave up 5 bases and J gave up 3 bases; unmatched junction bases: 7. This CDR3 spans 15 amino acids. Germline CDR1 reads LNHDA; CDR2 reads SQIVND (reference sequence). CDR3 coding DNA: TGTGCCAGTAGTCTTACAGGGGAAGTTGGAAACACCATATATTTT. It specifies CASSLTGEVGNTIYF. The whole variable domain, filled in from reference TRBV19 and TRBJ1-3, reads DGGITQSPKYLFRKEGQNVTLSCEQNLNHDAMYWYRQDPGQGLRLIYYSQIVNDFQKGDIAEGYSVSREKKESFPLTVTSAQKNPTAFYLCASSLTGEVGNTIYFGEGSWLTVV.

V is TRBV7-2 and J is TRBJ2-1; D remains unclear. The V and J ends lost 1 base and 9 bases respectively, with 7 bases between them. Germline V CDR1 and CDR2: SGHTA, FQGNSA. This CDR3 comprises 12 residues. This CDR3 reads CASSLDWGEQFF. The DNA of the CDR3 is TGTGCCAGCAGCTTAGATTGGGGTGAGCAGTTCTTC.

The J gene is TRBJ1-2, the V gene TRBV2; D not resolved. CDR3 size: 14 residues. The germline V and J ends were trimmed by 4 bases and 4 bases, with 13 bases remaining between them. Per the germline V gene, CDR1 is SNHLY and CDR2 is FYNNEI. CDR3: CASSAGDSTYGYTF. CDR3 DNA sequence: TGTGCCAGCAGTGCGGGCGACTCTACCTATGGCTACACCTTC.

This chain uses TRBV7-9 with TRBJ2-5; a weak D match, TRBD1 (6 bases). The CDR3 has 11 amino acids. Trimming shortened V by 11 bases and J by 2 bases, and 9 bases separated the two germline ends. Germline assignment: CDR1 SEHNR and CDR2 FQNEAQ (reference sequence). This CDR3 reads CALQGQETQYF. In DNA, the CDR3 is TGTGCCCTACAGGGTCAAGAGACCCAGTACTTC.

V and J are TRBV28 and TRBJ1-5, with TRBD1 as a possible D gene (6 bases). V lost 7 bases and J lost 2, with 15 bases in between. This CDR3 contains 15 residues. CDR1 and CDR2 (germline): MDHEN, SYDVKM. CDR3 loop: CASIPRGRGNQPQHF. The CDR3 DNA reads as TGTGCCAGCATCCCCAGGGGCCGGGGCAATCAGCCCCAGCATTTT.

This chain links TRBV30 with TRBJ1-4; 10 nucleotides agree with TRBD1. Germline values: CDR1 GTSNPN, CDR2 SVGIG (reference sequence). The CDR3 extends over 15 amino acids. Trimming took 2 bases from V and 7 from J; bases not matched to a gene: 7. The CDR3 DNA reads as TGTGCCTGGAGTCCTCGACAGGGGGCTAGTGAAAAACTGTTTTTT. Translating it yields CAWSPRQGASEKLFF.

The chain links TRBV7-2 to TRBJ2-2; weak D call: TRBD2 (6 bases). CDR1 is SGHTA, CDR2 FQGNSA, per germline. The CDR3 contains 16 residues. The V end lost 4 bases, the J end lost 4 bases, and 16 bases lay between the germline ends. As DNA, the CDR3 is TGTGCCAGCAGCTCCCCTCCGGGACTCCGCACCGGGGAGCTGTTTTTT. Residues: CASSSPPGLRTGELFF.

V gene TRBV18 combines with J gene TRBJ1-5, with 8 bases identical to TRBD1. V lost 1 base and J lost 7; bases outside the gene matches: 9. CDR1 and CDR2 (germline): KGHSH, LQKENI. There are 16 residues in the CDR3. This CDR3 reads CASSPQTAGGGQPQHF. The CDR3, as DNA: TGTGCCAGCTCACCACAAACGGCAGGGGGCGGGCAGCCCCAGCATTTT.

As concerns this clone: A junction boundary mismatches the germline segment, possibly from a read error. V gene TRBV19 combines with J gene TRBJ1-1; D remains unclear. Germline CDR1 is LNHDA and CDR2 is SQIVND (reference sequence). This CDR3 region has 15 residues. The CDR3 region has the DNA TGTGCCAGTAGTATAGTAAACAAGGGTCCGACTGAAACTTTCTTT. Translation gives CASSIVNKGPTETFF.

The chain couples TRBV7-9 to TRBJ2-7; D unresolved. Germline V lookup: CDR1 SEHNR, CDR2 FQNEAQ (reference sequence). This CDR3 has 12 residues. V was cut by 11 bases and J by 0 bases, with 11 bases left in between. In DNA, the CDR3 is TGTGCCTCTCAGGCGGACTCCTACGAGCAGTACTTC. Translation gives CASQADSYEQYF.